Listed here are 29 T cell receptor beta chains from one sample, sequenced in a study of shared clonotypes between healthy human individuals. Sequenced by immunoSEQ multiplex PCR; TCRdb stores in-frame clones only, minus some. The repertoire holds hundreds of thousands of clones, with 95% to 97% as singletons. Sequenced input: naive CD4+ T cells sorted from blood. Subset reported: CD45RA+ positively selected. The receptor set was obtained from a woman aged 25 to 39 in good health.

CDR3 nucleotide sequence: TGTGCCAGCAGCATGGGACAGGGTAATCACAATGAGCAGTTCTTC. This translates into CASSMGQGNHNEQFF. This sequence joins TRBV11-3 and TRBJ2-1, with TRBD1 identical over 9 bases. Germline trimming cut 5 bases from V and 5 bases from J; bases unmatched to any gene: 7. Germline V lookup: CDR1 SGHNT, CDR2 YENEEA. This CDR3 is 15 amino acids long.

This rearrangement joins TRBV6-5 to TRBJ1-1; D is uncertain. Germline V lookup: CDR1 MNHEY, CDR2 SVGAGI. V was shortened by 0 bases and J by 0 bases, with 5 bases between the two germline ends. This CDR3 spans 14 amino acids. CDR3 residues: CASSYSEMNTEAFF. The CDR3 DNA is TGTGCCAGCAGTTACTCAGAAATGAACACTGAAGCTTTCTTT.

The chain couples TRBV6-5 to TRBJ2-2; D could derive from TRBD1 or TRBD2 (5 bases each). Trimming took off 7 bases at V and 2 bases at J, with 14 bases between the two ends. The CDR3 runs to 15 residues. Germline-derived CDR1 and CDR2 are MNHEY and SVGAGI. This CDR3 reads CASTPRDPNTGELFF. The CDR3 DNA reads as TGTGCCAGCACACCCCGGGACCCCAACACCGGGGAGCTGTTTTTT.

This chain uses TRBV6-6 with TRBJ1-4; 7 nucleotides match TRBD1. CDR1 is MNHNY and CDR2 is SVGAGI in the germline V gene (reference sequence). The CDR3 is made up of 14 amino acids. Trimming took 6 bases from V and 5 from J; bases not matched to a gene: 6. For the CDR3, the DNA is TGTGCCAGCAGCCGCGACAGGGCAAATGAAAAACTGTTTTTT. Its translation: CASSRDRANEKLFF.

V is TRBV30 and J is TRBJ2-7; TRBD2 matches at 13 bases. V shed 4 bases and J 3 bases; nucleotides not matched to a gene: 6. The CDR3 runs to 15 residues. Per the germline V gene, CDR1 is GTSNPN and CDR2 is SVGIG (reference sequence). The CDR3 reads CAWTAGLAGVYEQYF. Written as DNA, the CDR3 is TGTGCCTGGACCGCCGGACTAGCGGGGGTCTACGAGCAGTACTTC.

The chain has TRBV28 and TRBJ1-4; D is unresolved. The CDR3 sequence is 14 residues long. The germline V gene encodes CDR1 MDHEN and CDR2 SYDVKM. V was pared by 6 bases and J by 4 bases, with 12 bases between. The DNA of the CDR3 is TGTGCCAGCAGCTCCCACGGAGGTAATGAAAAACTGTTTTTT. Encoded protein: CASSSHGGNEKLFF. Drawing the rest from reference TRBV28 and TRBJ1-4, the complete variable domain is DVKVTQSSRYLVKRTGEKVFLECVQDMDHENMFWYRQDPGLGLRLIYFSYDVKMKEKGDIPEGYSVSREKKERFSLILESASTNQTSMYLCASSSHGGNEKLFFGSGTQLSVL.

The chain uses TRBV28 and TRBJ2-2; no reliable D call. V gave up 6 bases and J gave up 6 bases, with 8 bases separating them. Germline values: CDR1 MDHEN, CDR2 SYDVKM. This CDR3 contains 12 residues. The CDR3 protein is CASSLLPGELFF. Here the CDR3 DNA reads TGTGCCAGCAGCCTTTTGCCCGGGGAGCTGTTTTTT.

The chain links TRBV5-4 to TRBJ2-3; 9 nucleotides line up with TRBD1. Losses at the gene ends were 4 bases for V and 1 base for J; bases not matched to a gene: 7. The CDR3 consists of 16 residues. Germline CDR1 reads SGHNT; CDR2 reads YYREEE (reference sequence). Here the CDR3 reads CASSPDRGRRTDTQYF. CDR3 nucleotide sequence: TGTGCCAGCAGCCCGGACAGGGGAAGACGCACAGATACGCAGTATTTT.

This rearrangement joins TRBV20-1 to TRBJ1-1; D not resolved. With 5 bases removed from V and 10 bases from J, the gap between germline ends came to 11 bases. The CDR3 sequence is 10 residues long. Germline CDR1 reads DFQATT; CDR2 reads SNEGSKA (reference sequence). The CDR3 DNA is TGCAGTGCTCAGGACTTCGGAGCTTTCTTT. Its protein is CSAQDFGAFF.

The chain has TRBV19 and TRBJ2-1; 9 bases line up with TRBD2. Trimming removed 4 bases from V and 3 bases from J; junction bases left unmatched: 7. The CDR3 runs 16 residues. Germline V gives CDR1 LNHDA, CDR2 SQIVND (reference sequence). The CDR3 is CASSSGAGGFYNEQFF. CDR3 bases: TGTGCCAGTAGTAGCGGGGCGGGAGGGTTCTACAATGAGCAGTTCTTC.

CDR3 coding DNA: TGTGCCAGCAGTGGACAGGTTTTGGAGACCCAGTACTTC. Translation gives CASSGQVLETQYF. The chain employs TRBV6-1 and TRBJ2-5, with TRBD1 as a possible D gene (6 bases). Germline lookup yields CDR1 MNHNS and CDR2 SASEGT. Trimming left V 4 bases short and J 5 bases short, with 11 bases between. The CDR3 consists of 13 residues.

The chain uses TRBV2 and TRBJ2-1, with 9 bases fitting TRBD2. In germline, CDR1 is SNHLY, CDR2 FYNNEI. The CDR3 extends over 15 amino acids. The J segment lost 4 bases and the V segment lost 8 bases, leaving 9 bases of the junction unmatched. The DNA for the CDR3 is TGTGCCAGCCCACGGCGGGAGGGACTTTACAATGAGCAGTTCTTC. Amino acids: CASPRREGLYNEQFF.

The V call is TRBV27, the J call TRBJ2-1; 7 positions match TRBD2. V lost 5 bases, J lost 9 bases, and 10 bases stayed unmatched. The CDR3 totals 14 residues. The germline V gene has CDR1 MNHEY and CDR2 SMNVEV (reference sequence). The CDR3 spells CASSVGLGASEQFF. CDR3 nucleotides: TGTGCCAGCAGTGTAGGACTAGGGGCAAGTGAGCAGTTCTTC.

The chain links TRBV5-4 to TRBJ2-1, with a possible D match to TRBD1 (6 bases). The germline V and J ends were trimmed by 2 bases and 8 bases, with 11 bases remaining between them. The CDR3 extends over 13 amino acids. Germline-derived CDR1 and CDR2 are SGHNT and YYREEE (reference sequence). CDR3 in amino acids: CASSFRGEHEQFF. The CDR3 DNA reads TGTGCCAGCAGCTTCAGGGGTGAACATGAGCAGTTCTTC.

This clone is a singleton in its sample. This chain connects TRBV7-9 to TRBJ2-5; no clear D gene. Germline-derived CDR1 and CDR2 are SEHNR and FQNEAQ (reference sequence). The CDR3 length is 13 residues. V lost 1 base to trimming and J lost 5 bases, with 8 bases between them. CDR3 DNA: TGTGCCAGCAGCTTAGTGCCTCGGGAGACCCAGTACTTC. As protein: CASSLVPRETQYF.

The chain is built from TRBV28 and TRBJ2-6; D uncertain. V shed 3 bases and J shed 5 bases, with 17 bases lying between them. Germline-derived CDR1 and CDR2 are MDHEN and SYDVKM. The CDR3 is 17 residues long. The CDR3 region is CASSLRLTQSRANVLTF. Written as DNA, the CDR3 is TGTGCCAGCAGTTTGAGATTGACACAAAGTCGGGCCAACGTCCTGACTTTC. The full variable domain, rest sourced from reference TRBV28 and TRBJ2-6, is DVKVTQSSRYLVKRTGEKVFLECVQDMDHENMFWYRQDPGLGLRLIYFSYDVKMKEKGDIPEGYSVSREKKERFSLILESASTNQTSMYLCASSLRLTQSRANVLTFGAGSRLTVL.

This chain links TRBV2 with TRBJ1-4, with D unclear. CDR3 size: 14 residues. Germline loops: CDR1 SNHLY, CDR2 FYNNEI. V was trimmed by 2 bases and J by 5 bases, leaving 9 bases between them. The CDR3 spells CASSELRRNEKLFF. CDR3 sequence (DNA): TGTGCCAGCAGTGAACTACGGAGGAATGAAAAACTGTTTTTT.

V gene TRBV29-1 combines with J gene TRBJ2-7, with 7 bases identical to TRBD2. J lost 7 bases, V lost 6 bases, and 18 bases had no gene match. CDR1 and CDR2 (germline): SQVTM, ANQGSEA. This CDR3 region has 15 residues. The CDR3 DNA follows: TGCAGCGTACGACCCCGACTAGCCTCCTTAGGAGAGCAGTACTTC. It encodes CSVRPRLASLGEQYF.

The chain couples TRBV28 to TRBJ2-5; 10 nucleotides line up with TRBD1. V shed 2 bases, J shed 5 bases, and the junction held 5 bases outside the gene matches. The CDR3 runs to 15 residues. Germline CDR1 reads MDHEN; CDR2 reads SYDVKM. CDR3 protein: CASSLGTGVAETQYF. The CDR3, as DNA: TGTGCCAGCAGTTTAGGGACAGGGGTTGCGGAGACCCAGTACTTC.

The J gene is TRBJ2-1, the V gene TRBV12-5; D may be TRBD2 (6 bases). Germline V gene sequence: CDR1 LGHNT, CDR2 FRNRAP. Trimming shortened V by 7 bases and J by 8 bases, and 21 bases separated the two germline ends. This CDR3 has 15 residues. CDR3 nucleotides: TGTGCTAGTGCCCTGACGGGAGTTGGTGGTTATGAGCAGTTCTTC. This sequence encodes CASALTGVGGYEQFF.

V usage is TRBV9 and J usage is TRBJ2-1, with 9 positions matching TRBD1. The germline CDR1 and CDR2 sequences are SGDLS and YYNGEE. Losses at the gene ends were 4 bases for V and 5 bases for J; bases not matched to a gene: 10. This CDR3 is 16 amino acids long. As DNA, the CDR3 is TGTGCCAGCAGCCCCCACCGGGACAGGGTAGACAATGAGCAGTTCTTC. Protein product: CASSPHRDRVDNEQFF.

This clone was seen just once. The chain recombines TRBV29-1 with TRBJ1-1; TRBD1 is a possible D gene (6 bases). Per germline, CDR1 SQVTM and CDR2 ANQGSEA. This CDR3 spans 13 amino acids. Between the trimmed V and J ends, which lost 7 bases and 1 base, there was a span of 13 bases. In nucleotides, the CDR3 is TGCAGCGGGAACAGGGAGGGGAACACTGAAGCTTTCTTT. This translates into CSGNREGNTEAFF.

The chain recombines TRBV28 with TRBJ2-3, with D perhaps TRBD2 (6 bases). Germline V gene lookup returns CDR1 MDHEN and CDR2 SYDVKM. The ends were cut back, 4 bases at V and 4 bases at J, with 15 bases in the middle. The CDR3 is 15 residues long. CDR3 sequence reads: CASSSPGDLADTQYF. CDR3 nucleotide sequence: TGTGCCAGCAGTTCACCGGGAGATCTCGCAGATACGCAGTATTTT.

Only one count was recorded for this clone. CDR3 in amino acids: CASSSQTSIDYEQYF. For the CDR3, the DNA is TGTGCCAGCAGTTCACAAACCAGCATAGATTACGAGCAGTACTTC. V usage is TRBV6-5 and J usage is TRBJ2-7; D is uncertain. The germline V and J ends were trimmed by 4 bases and 4 bases, with 17 bases remaining between them. From germline, CDR1 is MNHEY and CDR2 SVGAGI. The CDR3 consists of 15 residues.

This chain uses TRBV27 with TRBJ2-2; 8 bases agree with TRBD2. The CDR3 loop spans 14 amino acids. Germline-derived CDR1 and CDR2 are MNHEY and SMNVEV (reference sequence). J lost 6 bases, V lost 1 base, and 1 base had no gene match. As DNA, the CDR3 is TGTGCCAGCAGTTTATGGCGGGAGGCCGGGGAGCTGTTTTTT. As protein: CASSLWREAGELFF.

The rearrangement links TRBV19 to TRBJ1-3; D is uncertain. The CDR3 is made up of 13 amino acids. The germline gives CDR1 LNHDA, CDR2 SQIVND (reference sequence). Trimming took off 9 bases at V and 1 base at J, with 10 bases between the two ends. The CDR3: CASPGYSGNTIYF. The CDR3 DNA is TGTGCCAGCCCCGGATATTCTGGAAACACCATATATTTT.

This clone was observed a single time. The genes are TRBV19 and TRBJ2-5; 12 bases fit TRBD2. The J call is in doubt because the DNA end fits TRBJ2-7 better. Germline V gene data show CDR1 as LNHDA and CDR2 as SQIVND (reference sequence). The CDR3 extends over 18 amino acids. The DNA of the CDR3 is TGTGCCAGTAGTCCACGTGCTCTAGCGGGAGGGCCTTCCTACGAGCAGTACTTC. Amino acids: CASSPRALAGGPSYEQYF.

Note on this clone: Other DNA sequences in the sample encode the same CDR3. CDR3 sequence (DNA): TGTGCCAGCAGCAGACAGGGGGACACTGAAGCTTTCTTT. This codes for CASSRQGDTEAFF. This chain links TRBV6-1 with TRBJ1-1; 9 positions agree with TRBD1. The germline CDR1 and CDR2 sequences are MNHNS and SASEGT. This CDR3 region has 13 residues. Losses at the gene ends were 6 bases for V and 3 bases for J; bases not matched to a gene: 2.

CDR3 region: CASSSPTGLAGDTQYF. As DNA, the CDR3 is TGCGCCAGCAGCTCACCCACGGGACTAGCGGGAGACACGCAGTATTTT. The chain is built from TRBV5-1 and TRBJ2-3; 14 bases map to TRBD2. CDR3 size: 16 residues. J gave up 9 bases and V 3 bases, and 9 bases lay outside the gene matches. Germline CDR1 and CDR2: SGHRS and YFSETQ.